This T cell receptor (beta chain) was documented in a study of shared clonotypes between healthy human individuals. Whole-study results and caveats: Limited genetic and exposure-history diversity came from having few donors. Although depth was large, rarefaction showed that sequencing of the sorted subsets was incomplete.

Cells designated naive CD8 were CD45RO-negative and were positively selected for CCR7, with terminally differentiated effector memory CD45RA+ cells excluded. Germline values: CDR1 SGHTA, CDR2 FQGTGA. This CDR3 spans 16 amino acids. J was trimmed by 5 bases and V by 5 bases; bases with no gene match: 9. About this clone: The antigen remains unidentified.

Each subset's genomic DNA was shared equally among a number of immunoSEQ plates. How the authors handled the data: Junction-only sequences without quality scores were provided by ImmunoSEQ, so filtering was different. Method: immunoSEQ multiplex PCR; TCRdb's copy keeps in-frame clones and lacks some. The V and J calls and clone size come from that table; D and trimming were worked out from the DNA. The sample lists about 2.1 million clones, around 93% occurring once. The clonotype was recovered from a man aged 18 to 29 in good health. Some clones in this sample may be carry-over from other donors' samples. What was sequenced was naive CD8+ T cells from PBMCs. The rearrangement links TRBV7-3 to TRBJ2-3; 11 nucleotides line up with TRBD2. Written as DNA, the CDR3 is TGTGCCAGCAGCGCCACTAGCGGGAGTTCTAGAGATACGCAGTATTTT. Translating it yields CASSATSGSSRDTQYF.